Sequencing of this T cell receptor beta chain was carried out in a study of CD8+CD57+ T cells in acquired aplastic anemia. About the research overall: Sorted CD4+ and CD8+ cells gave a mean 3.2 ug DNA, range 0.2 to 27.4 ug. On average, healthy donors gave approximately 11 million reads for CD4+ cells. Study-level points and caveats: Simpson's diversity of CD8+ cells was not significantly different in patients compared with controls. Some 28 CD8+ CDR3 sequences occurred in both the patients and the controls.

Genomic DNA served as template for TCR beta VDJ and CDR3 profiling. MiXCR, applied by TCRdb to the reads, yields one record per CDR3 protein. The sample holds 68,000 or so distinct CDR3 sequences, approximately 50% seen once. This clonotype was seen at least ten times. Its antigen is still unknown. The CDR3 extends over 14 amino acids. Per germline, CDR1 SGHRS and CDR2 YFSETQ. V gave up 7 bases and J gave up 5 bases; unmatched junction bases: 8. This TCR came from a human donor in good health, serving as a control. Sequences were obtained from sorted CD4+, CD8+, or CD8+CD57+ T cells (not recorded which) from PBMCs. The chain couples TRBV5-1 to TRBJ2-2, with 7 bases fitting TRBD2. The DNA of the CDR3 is TGCGCCAGCCACGCGGGAGCGTCGACCGGGGAGCTGTTTTTT. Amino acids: CASHAGASTGELFF.